Listed here are 30 T cell receptor beta chains from one sample, sequenced in a study of response to subunit inactivated influenza vaccine. Using its own MiXCR run on the RT-PCR reads, TCRdb lists one record per CDR3 protein. The sample comprises more than 700,000 distinct CDR3 sequences, around 21% of which are singletons, and more than 8.5% rests with the top ten. Material: PBMCs from blood, obtained 4 to 6 days after vaccination. The receptors were sampled from a man aged 45-65 years who received an inactivated influenza vaccine.

This clonotype has at least ten counts. This chain links TRBV20-1 with TRBJ1-1; D may be TRBD1 (6 bases). Germline CDR1 DFQATT, CDR2 SNEGSKA (reference sequence). V lost 6 bases and J lost 1, with 9 bases in between. The CDR3 totals 12 residues. CDR3 sequence: CSASTGNTEAFF. As DNA, the CDR3 is TGCAGTGCGTCGACAGGGAACACTGAAGCTTTCTTT.

In this sample, this clonotype turned up a few times. The chain combines TRBV5-1 with TRBJ1-4, with D possibly TRBD1 on 5 matching bases. This CDR3 region has 14 residues. V lost 6 bases, J lost 5 bases, and 14 bases lay in between. The germline CDR1 and CDR2 sequences are SGHRS and YFSETQ. In DNA, the CDR3 is TGCGCCAGCAACGCAGGGACGGCGAATGAAAAACTGTTTTTT. Protein: CASNAGTANEKLFF. The full variable domain, with the rest looked up from reference TRBV5-1 and TRBJ1-4, is KAGVTQTPRYLIKTRGQQVTLSCSPISGHRSVSWYQQTPGQGLQFLFEYFSETQRNKGNFPGRFSGRQFSNSRSEMNVSTLELGDSALYLCASNAGTANEKLFFGSGTQLSVL.

The chain is built from TRBV18 and TRBJ1-2; TRBD1 matches at 10 bases. The CDR3 sequence is 14 residues long. From germline, CDR1 is KGHSH and CDR2 LQKENI. V lost 5 bases, J lost 8 bases, and 8 bases stayed unmatched. As DNA, the CDR3 is TGTGCCAGCTCAGAGAAGACAGGGGGCGGAGGCTACACCTTC. Its translation: CASSEKTGGGGYTF. The full variable domain, completed using reference TRBV18 and TRBJ1-2, is NAGVMQNPRHLVRRRGQEARLRCSPMKGHSHVYWYRQLPEEGLKFMVYLQKENIIDESGMPKERFSAEFPKEGPSILRIQQVVRGDSAAYFCASSEKTGGGGYTFGSGTRLTVV.

The rearrangement uses TRBV6-2 or TRBV6-3 and TRBJ2-3, with D perhaps being TRBD1 or TRBD2 (5 bases each). CDR3 length: 14 residues. V dropped 7 bases and J dropped 2 bases, with 13 bases sitting between them. Germline assignment: CDR1 MNHEY and CDR2 SVGEGT. CDR3 DNA: TGTGCCAGCACGGACGGGACGTACACAGATACGCAGTATTTT. Protein product: CASTDGTYTDTQYF.

As DNA, the CDR3 is TGTGCCAGCAGCCAAGCCGGGCGCGAGACCCAGTACTTC. Its translation is CASSQAGRETQYF. The genes are TRBV3-1 and TRBJ2-5; D gene ambiguous. Between the trimmed V and J ends, which lost 1 base and 5 bases, there was a span of 8 bases. The CDR3 has 13 amino acids. Germline V lookup: CDR1 LGHDT, CDR2 YNNKEL (reference sequence).

This clonotype was counted at least ten times. The chain is built from TRBV12-3 or TRBV12-4 and TRBJ1-2; D unresolved. V was cut by 3 bases and J by 0 bases, with 5 bases left in between. The CDR3 contains 13 residues. The CDR3 nucleotides read TGTGCCAGCAGTTTCATGTCTAACTATGGCTACACCTTC. This encodes CASSFMSNYGYTF.

V usage is TRBV6-5 and J usage is TRBJ2-7; either TRBD1 or TRBD2 may fit D (6 bases each). Germline V gene lookup returns CDR1 MNHEY and CDR2 SVGAGI. V shed 6 bases and J shed 1 base, with 16 bases lying between them. CDR3 size: 15 residues. CDR3 in amino acids: CASRYRDFGSYEQYF. The CDR3 DNA reads TGTGCCAGCAGGTACAGGGACTTCGGATCCTACGAGCAGTACTTC.

This clonotype was seen a handful of times. The chain is built from TRBV24-1 and TRBJ2-3; D possibly corresponds to TRBD2 (5 bases). V lost 3 bases and J lost 1, with 16 bases in between. CDR3 length: 17 residues. The V gene's germline CDR1 is KGHDR and CDR2 SFDVKD. The CDR3 is CATSDAGFPPRTDTQYF. CDR3 nucleotide sequence: TGTGCCACCAGTGATGCGGGCTTCCCCCCTCGCACAGATACGCAGTATTTT.

The DNA for the CDR3 is TGTGCCAGCAGCAACCAGTGGGAGACCCAGTACTTC. It codes for CASSNQWETQYF. J is TRBJ2-5 and V is TRBV12-3 or TRBV12-4, with no clear D. Trimming removed 6 bases at V and 5 bases at J, with 10 bases between. The CDR3 runs 12 residues.

This clonotype has just a few counts. V and J are TRBV28 and TRBJ2-3, with 7 nucleotides matching TRBD2. Germline CDR1 and CDR2: MDHEN and SYDVKM. J gave up 0 bases and V 8 bases, and 11 bases lay outside the gene matches. The CDR3 spans 16 residues. CDR3 nucleotides: TGTGCCAGCGCCGAGCGGGGAAAAATTAGCACAGATACGCAGTATTTT. Translation: CASAERGKISTDTQYF.

This chain uses TRBV20-1 with TRBJ2-4; D gene ambiguous. Deletions cut 2 bases from V and 3 bases from J, with 8 bases between. Germline values: CDR1 DFQATT, CDR2 SNEGSKA (reference sequence). The CDR3 contains 13 residues. The CDR3 protein is CSARSANKNIQYF. The CDR3 DNA follows: TGCAGTGCTAGATCCGCGAACAAAAACATTCAGTACTTC.

The sample holds one count of this clonotype. This sequence may be a read error, since a much larger clone differs from it by one base. The rearrangement uses TRBV7-2 and TRBJ1-1; D remains unclear. This CDR3 contains 15 residues. Deletions cut 5 bases from V and 1 base from J, with 14 bases between. The germline V gene encodes CDR1 SGHTA and CDR2 FQGNSA. The CDR3 region has the DNA TGTGCCAGCAGCCTAGGACCGGTGAGGAACACTGAAGCTTTCTTT. Encoded protein: CASSLGPVRNTEAFF.

The chain uses TRBV6-5 and TRBJ2-5; D perhaps matches TRBD1 (5 bases). The V end lost 0 bases, the J end lost 2 bases, and 10 bases lay between the germline ends. CDR1 MNHEY and CDR2 SVGAGI come from the germline V gene. This CDR3 is built from 15 residues. CDR3 residues: CASSYSGAIQETQYF. Written as DNA, the CDR3 is TGTGCCAGCAGTTACTCAGGGGCCATTCAAGAGACCCAGTACTTC.

In its sample, this clonotype was seen many times. The chain recombines TRBV12-3 or TRBV12-4 with TRBJ2-3; 11 nucleotides align to TRBD1. CDR3 size: 15 residues. Unmatched junction bases numbered 2, after V lost 3 bases and J lost 3 bases. CDR3 sequence: CASSLGTGGTDTQYF. The CDR3 DNA sequence: TGTGCCAGCAGTTTGGGGACAGGGGGGACAGATACGCAGTATTTT.

Many counts were recorded for this clonotype. The chain is built from TRBV20-1 and TRBJ1-5, with a tentative D call TRBD1 (5 bases). The CDR3 totals 13 residues. Looked up from germline, CDR1 is DFQATT and CDR2 is SNEGSKA (reference sequence). Trimming pared 3 bases from V and 5 bases from J, leaving 11 bases between. CDR3 region: CSASETAHQPQHF. DNA of the CDR3: TGCAGTGCTAGCGAGACAGCACATCAGCCCCAGCATTTT.

This clonotype came up a few times. The CDR3 nucleotides read TGTGCCAGCAGCCGGACTAGCGGGAGGGGCCGTGAGCAGTTCTTC. It translates to CASSRTSGRGREQFF. The chain combines TRBV7-2 with TRBJ2-1; 15 bases fit TRBD2. The CDR3 totals 15 residues. Germline V gene lookup returns CDR1 SGHTA and CDR2 FQGNSA. Trimming removed 5 bases from V and 9 bases from J; junction bases left unmatched: 5.

This chain joins TRBV12-3 or TRBV12-4 and TRBJ2-7, with D possibly TRBD1 on 6 matching bases. Trimming removed 8 bases from V and 1 base from J, with 15 bases in between. The CDR3 has 14 residues. The DNA of the CDR3 is TGTGCCAGCCCCAGACAGGTCCCTTCCTACGAGCAGTACTTC. Translating gives CASPRQVPSYEQYF.

The chain recombines TRBV5-4 with TRBJ2-1; 12 nucleotides align to TRBD1. Per the germline V gene, CDR1 is SGHNT and CDR2 is YYREEE (reference sequence). The ends lost 4 bases at V and 5 bases at J; junction bases unmatched: 7. The CDR3 loop spans 16 amino acids. The CDR3 spells CASSPSGTGGHNEQFF. The CDR3 DNA sequence: TGTGCCAGCAGCCCTTCCGGGACAGGGGGCCACAATGAGCAGTTCTTC. Supplemented by reference TRBV5-4 and TRBJ2-1, the full variable domain reads ETGVTQSPTHLIKTRGQQVTLRCSSQSGHNTVSWYQQALGQGPQFIFQYYREEENGRGNFPPRFSGLQFPNYSSELNVNALELDDSALYLCASSPSGTGGHNEQFFGPGTRLTVL.

The gene calls are TRBV7-2 and TRBJ1-1; TRBD1 agrees at 8 bases. CDR1 is SGHTA and CDR2 is FQGNSA in the germline V gene. The CDR3 is 13 amino acids. The V and J ends lost 5 bases and 5 bases, in that order; junction bases with no gene match: 4. The CDR3 protein is CASSQGAWTEAFF. The CDR3 nucleotides read TGTGCCAGCAGCCAGGGGGCGTGGACTGAAGCTTTCTTT.

Worth noting for this clonotype: Mismatch with germline at one junction end may stem from a read error. The chain couples TRBV3-1 to TRBJ1-1; D uncertain. Per germline, CDR1 LGHDT and CDR2 YNNKEL (reference sequence). The CDR3 contains 13 residues. The CDR3 sequence: CASSQSRQVEAFF. DNA for the CDR3: TGTGCCAGCAGCCAAAGTCGGCAGGTGGAAGCTTTTTTT. Full variable domain (rest looked up from reference TRBV3-1 and TRBJ1-1): DTAVSQTPKYLVTQMGNDKSIKCEQNLGHDTMYWYKQDSKKFLKIMFSYNNKELIINETVPNRFSPKSPDKAHLNLHINSLELGDSAVYFCASSQSRQVEAFFGQGTRLTVV.

The J gene is TRBJ2-2, the V gene TRBV7-9, with a possible D match to TRBD1 (5 bases). With 0 bases removed from V and 7 bases from J, the gap between germline ends came to 18 bases. The CDR3 runs to 17 residues. Looked up from germline, CDR1 is SEHNR and CDR2 is FQNEAQ (reference sequence). CDR3 sequence reads: CASSLATDSVGGGELFF. The DNA for the CDR3 is TGTGCCAGCAGCTTAGCTACCGACAGTGTCGGCGGCGGGGAGCTGTTTTTT.

In this sample, this clonotype turned up a few times. The chain couples TRBV7-2 to TRBJ2-1; 10 bases fit TRBD1. The CDR3 consists of 16 residues. V shed 0 bases and J 8 bases; nucleotides not matched to a gene: 7. Per the germline V gene, CDR1 is SGHTA and CDR2 is FQGNSA. CDR3 nucleotides: TGTGCCAGCAGCTTAGCGTGGGACAGGGGTTTGCATGAGCAGTTCTTC. It translates to CASSLAWDRGLHEQFF.

This chain joins TRBV7-2 and TRBJ2-1, with 10 bases aligning to TRBD2. Germline CDR1 reads SGHTA; CDR2 reads FQGNSA. This CDR3 contains 14 residues. The junction had 6 bases not matched to a gene; V was cut back by 3 bases and J by 10 bases. CDR3 DNA: TGTGCCAGCAGCTTCAGCGGGGGGGCTGGGGAGCAGTTCTTC. Translating gives CASSFSGGAGEQFF.

The chain combines TRBV20-1 with TRBJ2-2; the D gene could be TRBD1 or TRBD2 (5 bases each). Germline assignment: CDR1 DFQATT and CDR2 SNEGSKA (reference sequence). Trimming removed 7 bases from V and 6 bases from J, with 12 bases in between. This CDR3 comprises 12 residues. The CDR3 region has the DNA TGCAGTGGGTTTCGGGGCGCCGGGGAGCTGTTTTTT. Its protein is CSGFRGAGELFF.

The V gene is TRBV3-1, the J gene TRBJ1-5; 11 nucleotides match TRBD1. Germline V CDR1 and CDR2: LGHDT, YNNKEL (reference sequence). The CDR3 consists of 16 residues. J was trimmed by 2 bases and V by 1 base; bases with no gene match: 1. CDR3 in amino acids: CASSQGTGGGNQPQHF. The CDR3 region has the DNA TGTGCCAGCAGCCAAGGGACAGGGGGCGGCAATCAGCCCCAGCATTTT.

This clonotype turned up a few times. V gene TRBV5-1 combines with J gene TRBJ2-5; tentative D call: TRBD1 (6 bases). The CDR3 has 13 amino acids. The germline V gene has CDR1 SGHRS and CDR2 YFSETQ. With 1 base removed from V and 5 bases from J, the gap between germline ends came to 9 bases. For the CDR3, the DNA is TGCGCCAGCAGCTTGCAGGGGTTGGAGACCCAGTACTTC. Amino acid sequence: CASSLQGLETQYF.

The chain uses TRBV19 and TRBJ1-5, with TRBD1 as a possible D gene (6 bases). Deletions cut 3 bases from V and 7 bases from J, with 16 bases between. Germline CDR1 LNHDA, CDR2 SQIVND (reference sequence). CDR3 size: 15 residues. CDR3 DNA sequence: TGTGCCAGTAGTATCCCCAGGGGATCTCAGCAGCCCCAGCATTTT. This gives the protein CASSIPRGSQQPQHF. The full variable domain, its missing parts supplied by reference TRBV19 and TRBJ1-5, is DGGITQSPKYLFRKEGQNVTLSCEQNLNHDAMYWYRQDPGQGLRLIYYSQIVNDFQKGDIAEGYSVSREKKESFPLTVTSAQKNPTAFYLCASSIPRGSQQPQHFGDGTRLSIL.

The chain recombines TRBV2 with TRBJ2-1, with 14 bases fitting TRBD2. V was pared by 5 bases and J by 8 bases, with 17 bases of the junction left unmatched. CDR1 is SNHLY and CDR2 is FYNNEI in the germline V gene. This CDR3 comprises 19 residues. CDR3 DNA sequence: TGTGCCAGCAGTTTTCTGTTTGGGGGACTAGCGGGAGATCGCGATGAGCAGTTCTTC. The encoded protein is CASSFLFGGLAGDRDEQFF. The full variable domain, completed using reference TRBV2 and TRBJ2-1, is EPEVTQTPSHQVTQMGQEVILRCVPISNHLYFYWYRQILGQKVEFLVSFYNNEISEKSEIFDDQFSVERPDGSNFTLKIRSTKLEDSAMYFCASSFLFGGLAGDRDEQFFGPGTRLTVL.

V usage is TRBV4-3 and J usage is TRBJ1-1; D may be TRBD1 (5 bases). There are 13 residues in the CDR3. CDR1 is LGHNA and CDR2 is YSLEER in the germline V gene. Deletions cut 6 bases from V and 4 bases from J, with 12 bases between. CDR3 loop: CASRLNGGTEAFF. The CDR3 DNA reads TGCGCCAGCAGGCTAAACGGGGGCACTGAAGCTTTCTTT.

The chain combines TRBV6-5 with TRBJ2-3, with 11 bases fitting TRBD2. J gave up 3 bases and V 2 bases, and 7 bases lay outside the gene matches. Germline V gene data show CDR1 as MNHEY and CDR2 as SVGAGI. The CDR3 has 17 residues. The CDR3 bases are TGTGCCAGCAGTTACAGGGCTAGCGGGAGGATTACAGATACGCAGTATTTT. It specifies CASSYRASGRITDTQYF.